A selection of T cell receptor beta chains follows, all from one sample in a study of blood T cell repertoires in COVID-19. The table came from immunoSEQ multiplex PCR; TCRdb's copy has only in-frame clones and leaves some out. The table shows a few hundred thousand clones, with 85% to 90% occurring only once. The sample was peripheral blood. The receptors originated from a man aged 55 to 70 with acute or convalescent COVID-19. The CDR3 runs from the conserved cysteine through the conserved F or W.

CDR3: CASSSATGGNQPQHF; V: TRBV19
CDR3: CASSVIDRETQYF; V: TRBV9
CDR3: CASSARDRVVYEQFF; V: TRBV7-9
CDR3: CASSITGNTEAFF; V: TRBV19
CDR3: CASSEQGVRNEQYF; V: TRBV10-2
CDR3: CASSLTQMNTEAFF; V: TRBV7-8
CDR3: CASRLTGRGYTF; V: TRBV2
CDR3: CASRQVNQPQHF; V: TRBV27
CDR3: CASSLGLRGNTIYF; V: TRBV4-1
CDR3: CASSQVGRVNEQFF; V: TRBV3-1/TRBV3-2
CDR3: CSSRLGHEQYF; V: TRBV29-1
CDR3: CASSSYGTPDQETQYF; V: TRBV27
CDR3: CASSRGGGPAEQYF; V: TRBV5-1
CDR3: CASSQAGTEAWNTEAFF; V: TRBV3-1/TRBV3-2
CDR3: CASSIALQGYNEQFF; V: TRBV19
CDR3: CASREQGSGNTIYF; V: TRBV25-1
CDR3: CASHKGLAAGNEQFF; V: TRBV6-5
CDR3: CASSPAGGLQPQHF; V: TRBV5-1
CDR3: CSLGQNYGYTF; V: TRBV29-1
CDR3: CASSLSRTGGHYGYTF; V: TRBV5-4
CDR3: CASSAWADEQYF; V: TRBV2
CDR3: CASSSAGTQIQYF; V: TRBV7-2
CDR3: CASSPGRRRDTEAFF; V: TRBV18
CDR3: CASSFSGLSNYGYTF; V: TRBV28
CDR3: CASSIGTGKRSTGELFF; V: TRBV19
CDR3: CASSVGGGRGYTF; V: TRBV9
CDR3: CASSLAGGPENEQFF; V: TRBV11-3
CDR3: CAWSPLGDLYNEQFF; V: TRBV30
CDR3: CASSPRGPSYNEQFF; V: TRBV7-8
CDR3: CASSELAGVENEQFF; V: TRBV19
CDR3: CASSLYFPIYRPNQPQHF; V: TRBV28
CDR3: CASSQDMTFYNEQFF; V: TRBV4-2
CDR3: CASSRTGGSNQPQHF; V: TRBV6-2/TRBV6-3
CDR3: CASSLRGDPQETQYF; V: TRBV7-3
CDR3: CASSHPGGISSYNEQFF; V: TRBV4-1
CDR3: CASSFGGQNTEAFF; V: TRBV5-1
CDR3: CASSGRTGEGTEAFF; V: TRBV11-3
CDR3: CASSPLRDVQETQYF; V: TRBV5-1
CDR3: CASSPRETAYGYTF; V: TRBV18
CDR3: CASTPDDYSNQPQHF; V: TRBV7-9
CDR3: CASSQDPGGVTNTQYF; V: TRBV4-1
CDR3: CASRYQGAGQPQHF; V: TRBV19
CDR3: CASSPGRTDTQYF; V: TRBV6-5
CDR3: CASSLGAGVSNEQYF; V: TRBV27
CDR3: CASSIQGDTEAFF; V: TRBV19
CDR3: CASSFRQGWDTDTQYF; V: TRBV5-5
CDR3: CASSLLIPEGNTIYF; V: TRBV5-5
CDR3: CASSPGLAVQFF; V: TRBV3-1/TRBV3-2